Following are 30 T cell receptor beta chains from one sample sequenced in a study of blood T cell dynamics during melanoma immunotherapy. The method was immunoSEQ multiplex PCR; TCRdb's version includes in-frame clones alone and lacks a portion of them. The data show about 5,000 clones, with 87% seen just once and around 3.3% held by the top ten. Time point described: pre-treatment baseline. The source was blood, collected from a patient treated with checkpoint blockade. The receptors stem from a human donor with melanoma.

A single count supports this clone. V and J are TRBV6-5 and TRBJ2-5; D gene unclear. This CDR3 comprises 12 residues. Trimming removed 2 bases from V and 4 bases from J, with 5 bases in between. Germline V lookup: CDR1 MNHEY, CDR2 SVGAGI. CDR3 loop: CASSYRRETQYF. The CDR3 DNA is TGTGCCAGCAGTTACCGGAGAGAGACCCAGTACTTC.

This chain connects TRBV27 to TRBJ2-1; 10 positions agree with TRBD1. J lost 3 bases, V lost 5 bases, and 19 bases had no gene match. Germline lookup yields CDR1 MNHEY and CDR2 SMNVEV (reference sequence). This CDR3 spans 20 amino acids. The CDR3 loop reads CASSPTGTGVRLEVYNEQFF. CDR3 nucleotide sequence: TGTGCCAGCAGTCCAACCGGGACAGGGGTTAGACTAGAAGTCTACAATGAGCAGTTCTTC.

V gene TRBV9 combines with J gene TRBJ2-7; D might be TRBD1 or TRBD2, each matching 5 bases. The CDR3 has 12 amino acids. Germline CDR1 and CDR2: SGDLS and YYNGEE. The germline V and J ends were trimmed by 8 bases and 6 bases, with 15 bases remaining between them. The CDR3 loop reads CARTHGGSEQYF. The CDR3 DNA follows: TGTGCCAGGACCCATGGGGGTAGCGAGCAGTACTTC.

V is TRBV30 and J is TRBJ1-5; 7 positions agree with TRBD1. The V gene's germline CDR1 is GTSNPN and CDR2 SVGIG (reference sequence). The CDR3 length is 16 residues. Trimming took 3 bases from V and 1 from J; bases not matched to a gene: 9. CDR3 residues: CAWSAETGRSNQPQHF. The CDR3 DNA is TGTGCCTGGAGCGCAGAGACAGGGAGAAGCAATCAGCCCCAGCATTTT.

With regard to this clone: One end of the junction fails to match germline, which may point to a read error. The gene calls are TRBV5-1 and TRBJ2-7, with 12 positions matching TRBD2. CDR3 length: 15 residues. In germline, CDR1 is SGHRS, CDR2 YFSETQ. CDR3 bases: TGCGCCAGCAGCTTGGCCGCGGGACTAGCGGGCGGGGCACTCTTC. Its translation: CASSLAAGLAGGALF.

This chain uses TRBV19 with TRBJ2-7; 9 bases are a match to TRBD1. The length of the CDR3 is 14 residues. Per germline, CDR1 LNHDA and CDR2 SQIVND (reference sequence). J lost 1 base, V lost 7 bases, and 5 bases had no gene match. CDR3 sequence: CASNDRGGSYEQYF. The CDR3 DNA is TGTGCCAGTAACGACAGGGGGGGGTCCTACGAGCAGTACTTC. The complete variable domain, with remaining parts taken from reference TRBV19 and TRBJ2-7, reads DGGITQSPKYLFRKEGQNVTLSCEQNLNHDAMYWYRQDPGQGLRLIYYSQIVNDFQKGDIAEGYSVSREKKESFPLTVTSAQKNPTAFYLCASNDRGGSYEQYFGPGTRLTVT.

The J gene is TRBJ1-4, the V gene TRBV5-1, with D perhaps TRBD1 (6 bases). V lost 4 bases to trimming and J lost 2 bases, with 15 bases between them. Per the germline V gene, CDR1 is SGHRS and CDR2 is YFSETQ. This CDR3 is 16 amino acids long. The CDR3 here is CASSAGGRGTNEKLFF. CDR3 DNA sequence: TGCGCCAGCAGCGCCGGTGGGAGGGGGACTAATGAAAAACTGTTTTTT.

The V and J genes are TRBV4-3 and TRBJ2-5, with TRBD1 identical over 7 bases. The closer fit of TRBJ2-7 to the DNA end suggests the J call may be wrong. Germline loops: CDR1 LGHNA, CDR2 YSLEER. The CDR3 extends over 14 amino acids. The CDR3 DNA follows: TGCGCCAGCAGCCGACAGGGATACGGGGACGAGCAGTACTTC. It specifies CASSRQGYGDEQYF.

This clone has a single count. The chain is built from TRBV5-1 and TRBJ1-6; a possible D gene is TRBD1 (5 bases). V was cut by 7 bases and J by 7 bases, with 15 bases left in between. The germline V gene has CDR1 SGHRS and CDR2 YFSETQ. The length of the CDR3 is 14 residues. CDR3 DNA: TGCGCCAGCTGCGTCGAGACAGAGAATTCACCCCTCCACTTT. Amino acids: CASCVETENSPLHF.

The chain joins TRBV7-2 to TRBJ1-2; no clear D gene. Trimming pared 4 bases from V and 4 bases from J, leaving 13 bases between. The germline V gene encodes CDR1 SGHTA and CDR2 FQGNSA. The CDR3 loop spans 14 amino acids. CDR3 protein: CASSSVRLSYGYTF. The CDR3 DNA sequence: TGTGCCAGCAGCTCCGTTCGTCTCTCCTATGGCTACACCTTC.

The chain carries TRBV7-2 and TRBJ2-5; perhaps TRBD2 as D (6 bases). Trimming left V 5 bases short and J 0 bases short, with 10 bases between. This CDR3 spans 14 amino acids. Per germline, CDR1 SGHTA and CDR2 FQGNSA. CDR3 amino acids: CASSPGTYQETQYF. The CDR3 DNA reads TGTGCCAGCAGCCCCGGGACTTACCAAGAGACCCAGTACTTC. The full variable domain, completed using reference TRBV7-2 and TRBJ2-5, is GAGVSQSPSNKVTEKGKDVELRCDPISGHTALYWYRQSLGQGLEFLIYFQGNSAPDKSGLPSDRFSAERTGGSVSTLTIQRTQQEDSAVYLCASSPGTYQETQYFGPGTRLLVL.

This chain links TRBV29-1 with TRBJ2-1, with D possibly matching TRBD1 (6 bases). V was cut by 5 bases and J by 9 bases, with 8 bases left in between. Germline values: CDR1 SQVTM, CDR2 ANQGSEA. The CDR3 is 10 residues long. The CDR3 loop reads CSVQGGEQFF. DNA of the CDR3: TGCAGCGTTCAAGGGGGTGAGCAGTTCTTC.

The chain has TRBV14 and TRBJ2-7; D call uncertain. Germline values: CDR1 SGHDN, CDR2 FVKESK. The CDR3 totals 13 residues. V lost 1 base, J lost 5 bases, and 9 bases lay in between. The CDR3 sequence is CASSQAIRNEQYF. The CDR3 DNA is TGTGCCAGCAGCCAAGCTATACGGAACGAGCAGTACTTC.

The rearrangement uses TRBV29-1 and TRBJ2-3; 8 nucleotides line up with TRBD1. CDR1 and CDR2 (germline): SQVTM, ANQGSEA. Losses at the gene ends were 3 bases for V and 6 bases for J; bases not matched to a gene: 17. This CDR3 has 17 amino acids. DNA of the CDR3: TGCAGCGTTGATCCCCTTAGCAGACAGGGGAGAATTGATACGCAGTATTTT. This codes for CSVDPLSRQGRIDTQYF.

V and J are TRBV9 and TRBJ2-2; D possibly uses TRBD1 or TRBD2 (5 bases each). Per germline, CDR1 SGDLS and CDR2 YYNGEE. This CDR3 region has 15 residues. V lost 0 bases and J lost 3, with 9 bases in between. CDR3 sequence (DNA): TGTGCCAGCAGCGTAGAGGGGCGGGACACCGGGGAGCTGTTTTTT. Amino acids: CASSVEGRDTGELFF.

The genes are TRBV7-2 and TRBJ1-1; unclear D gene. This CDR3 has 13 amino acids. CDR1 and CDR2 (germline): SGHTA, FQGNSA. Trimming removed 4 bases at V and 6 bases at J, with 12 bases between. The CDR3 DNA reads TGTGCCAGCAGCTGGAAATCGGACGCTGAAGCTTTCTTT. Translated: CASSWKSDAEAFF.

The V call is TRBV30, the J call TRBJ2-7; D unresolved. This CDR3 region has 15 residues. Germline V gives CDR1 GTSNPN, CDR2 SVGIG (reference sequence). The V end lost 3 bases, the J end lost 6 bases, and 21 bases lay between the germline ends. CDR3 loop: CAWRKGPQKSGEQYF. As DNA, the CDR3 is TGTGCCTGGAGAAAAGGGCCTCAAAAGTCGGGCGAGCAGTACTTC.

The V call is TRBV6-1, the J call TRBJ1-1; D call uncertain. The CDR3 spans 13 residues. The V end lost 2 bases, the J end lost 4 bases, and 8 bases lay between the germline ends. The germline V gene has CDR1 MNHNS and CDR2 SASEGT. The CDR3 spells CASSESFGTEAFF. DNA of the CDR3: TGTGCCAGCAGTGAATCGTTTGGCACTGAAGCTTTCTTT.

Comments on this clone: A read error may account for a junction end that differs from germline. The chain links TRBV2 to TRBJ2-7; 7 nucleotides agree with TRBD1. Germline V lookup: CDR1 SNHLY, CDR2 FYNNEI. This CDR3 is built from 12 residues. CDR3 nucleotide sequence: TGTGCCAGCAGCACTACAGGGGTAGGGTATAACTTC. Its protein product is CASSTTGVGYNF.

This rearrangement joins TRBV7-2 to TRBJ2-5; D remains ambiguous. The CDR3 is 11 amino acids. Trimming cost V 1 base and J 4 bases, with 1 base left between them. In germline, CDR1 is SGHTA, CDR2 FQGNSA. The DNA of the CDR3 is TGTGCCAGCAGCTTAGTAGAGACCCAGTACTTC. Encoded protein: CASSLVETQYF.

Of note for this clone: The CDR3 ends on some other residue instead of the conserved phenylalanine or tryptophan, so this is likely a read error. The chain uses TRBV6-1 and TRBJ1-2; D is unclear. The V end was cut by 1 base, the J end by 3 bases, with 12 bases between. This CDR3 spans 15 amino acids. Germline V lookup: CDR1 MNHNS, CDR2 SASEGT. As DNA, the CDR3 is TGTGCCAGCAGTGAAGAGGCCGGCAGCTACTATGGCTACACCCTC. Translation: CASSEEAGSYYGYTL.

The chain carries TRBV7-7 and TRBJ1-3; D is unclear. The V end was cut by 1 base, the J end by 2 bases, with 6 bases between. CDR1 is SSHAT, CDR2 FNYEAQ, per germline (reference sequence). The CDR3 contains 14 residues. The CDR3 reads CASSLGTAGNTIYF. The CDR3 DNA reads TGTGCCAGCAGCTTAGGGACTGCTGGAAACACCATATATTTT.

This sequence joins TRBV9 and TRBJ2-7; a weak D match, TRBD2 (6 bases). The CDR3 loop spans 14 amino acids. V was trimmed by 2 bases and J by 1 base, leaving 10 bases between them. Germline assignment: CDR1 SGDLS and CDR2 YYNGEE. The CDR3 DNA reads TGTGCCAGCAGCGTGGGAGGACTATCCTACGAGCAGTACTTC. It encodes CASSVGGLSYEQYF.

The chain couples TRBV9 to TRBJ2-3; D is perhaps TRBD2 (6 bases). This CDR3 is 15 amino acids long. Between the trimmed V and J ends, which lost 2 bases and 3 bases, there was a span of 13 bases. In germline, CDR1 is SGDLS, CDR2 YYNGEE. The CDR3 bases are TGTGCCAGCAGCGTCACAACGGGAGCGACAGATACGCAGTATTTT. Amino acids: CASSVTTGATDTQYF.

The CDR3 sequence is CASRIPGLAGAGANVLTF. The CDR3 nucleotides read TGTGCCAGCAGGATTCCGGGACTAGCGGGTGCGGGGGCCAACGTCCTGACTTTC. This rearrangement joins TRBV7-2 to TRBJ2-6; 12 positions match TRBD2. Germline V gene sequence: CDR1 SGHTA, CDR2 FQGNSA. This CDR3 region has 18 residues. V was pared by 6 bases and J by 4 bases, with 10 bases of the junction left unmatched.

The chain carries TRBV28 and TRBJ2-3; D is unresolved. Trimming cost V 3 bases and J 0 bases, with 1 base left between them. The germline V gene has CDR1 MDHEN and CDR2 SYDVKM. The CDR3 extends over 12 amino acids. The CDR3 DNA reads TGTGCCAGCAGTTTGAGCACAGATACGCAGTATTTT. It is translated as CASSLSTDTQYF.

The chain has TRBV5-8 and TRBJ2-5; maybe TRBD1 (5 bases). CDR3 length equals 11 residues. Trimming left V 6 bases short and J 5 bases short, with 8 bases between. Germline CDR1 and CDR2: SGHTS and YDEGEE. Written as DNA, the CDR3 is TGTGCCAGCACAGGGTTGGAGACCCAGTACTTC. It specifies CASTGLETQYF.

This sequence joins TRBV10-1 and TRBJ2-3; a weak D match, TRBD1 (5 bases). V lost 4 bases, J lost 0 bases, and 11 bases lay in between. The length of the CDR3 is 15 residues. Germline values: CDR1 WNHNN, CDR2 SYGVQD (reference sequence). Here the CDR3 reads CASSAGQFSTDTQYF. DNA for the CDR3: TGCGCCAGCAGTGCTGGACAATTTAGCACAGATACGCAGTATTTT.

The chain links TRBV2 to TRBJ2-5, with D perhaps assigned TRBD1 or TRBD2 (6 bases each). CDR1 and CDR2 (germline): SNHLY, FYNNEI. V lost 9 bases and J 2 bases, leaving 16 bases between the germline ends. This CDR3 is built from 14 residues. CDR3 in amino acids: CASSTGGRQETQYF. CDR3 DNA: TGTGCCAGTTCTACCGGGGGCAGACAAGAGACCCAGTACTTC.

This clone showed up just once. This chain uses TRBV5-1 with TRBJ2-5; 7 nucleotides line up with TRBD1. From germline, CDR1 is SGHRS and CDR2 YFSETQ. V lost 7 bases to trimming and J lost 2 bases; unmatched junction nucleotides: 5. CDR3 size: 13 residues. CDR3 amino acids: CASGGQSQETQYF. The CDR3, as DNA: TGCGCCAGCGGGGGACAGAGTCAAGAGACCCAGTACTTC.